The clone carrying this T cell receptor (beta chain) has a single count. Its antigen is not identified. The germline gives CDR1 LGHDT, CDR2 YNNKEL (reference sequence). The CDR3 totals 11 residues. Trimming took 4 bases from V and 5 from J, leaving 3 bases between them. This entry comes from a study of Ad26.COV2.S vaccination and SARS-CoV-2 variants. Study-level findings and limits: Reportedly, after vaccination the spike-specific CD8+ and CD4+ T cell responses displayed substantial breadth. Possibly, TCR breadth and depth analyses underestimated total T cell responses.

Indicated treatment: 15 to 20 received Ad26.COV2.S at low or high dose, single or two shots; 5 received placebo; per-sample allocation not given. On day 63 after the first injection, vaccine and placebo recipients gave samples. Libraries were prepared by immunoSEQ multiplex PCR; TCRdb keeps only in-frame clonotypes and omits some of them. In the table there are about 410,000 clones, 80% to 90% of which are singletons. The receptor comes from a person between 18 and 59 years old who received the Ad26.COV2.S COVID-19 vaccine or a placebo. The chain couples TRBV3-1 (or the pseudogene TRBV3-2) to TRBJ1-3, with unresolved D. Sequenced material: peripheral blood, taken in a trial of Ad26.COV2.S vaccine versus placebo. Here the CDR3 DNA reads TGTGCCAGCAGCCTGCGAAACACCATATATTTT. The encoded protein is CASSLRNTIYF.